This T cell receptor beta chain was captured by sequencing in a study of CD8 T cells in Susac syndrome. Overall study: Patients with Susac syndrome were, at the time of blood collection, therapy-naive, maintained on corticosteroids, or maintained on intravenous immunoglobulin alone.

A note on this clonotype: No antigen is known for it.

Findings and limits, study-wide: CD4+ T cell repertoires in Susac syndrome lacked clonal expansion.

Random hexamers primed reverse transcription of about 0.5 to 1 ug RNA. One entry per CDR3 protein results from TCRdb running MiXCR on the immunoSEQ multiplex PCR reads. The table includes about 190,000 distinct CDR3 sequences, 95% detected once. It was negative isolation that provided the CD8+ and CD4+ T cells, whereas TEMRA cells were enriched by FACS. V gave up 6 bases and J gave up 7 bases, with 7 bases separating them. Germline CDR1 ENHRY, CDR2 SYGVKD. The CDR3 covers 12 residues. Sequencing was performed on CD4+ T cells from PBMCs. This sequence was found in a human donor with Susac syndrome. The chain joins TRBV10-3 to TRBJ1-6; D gene uncertain. The DNA of the CDR3 is TGTGCCATCAGGGCAGCCAATTCACCCCTCCACTTT. Its translation: CAIRAANSPLHF.